One and the same sample provided the 26 T cell receptor beta chains below, sequenced in a study of blood T cell repertoires in COVID-19 (dated by TCRdb to about 2020). The library was produced with the immunoSEQ multiplex PCR assay. TCRdb re-hosts the immuneACCESS table, in-frame sequences only. Its copies lack some clones; in the studies checked, an unresolved V gene accounts for under half of them, and the cause for the rest is not known. The sample table shows around 8,000 clones, and around 70% are seen once. Roughly 16% of the sample is taken by the ten largest. Sequencing was done on a sample of peripheral blood. The receptors were sampled from a human donor in a cohort sampled during active COVID-19.

This clone was counted a few times. This chain connects TRBV28 to TRBJ1-5, with 8 bases matching TRBD1. This CDR3 contains 19 residues. V shed 3 bases, J shed 4 bases, and the junction held 17 bases outside the gene matches. Germline CDR1 MDHEN, CDR2 SYDVKM. CDR3 protein: CASSFPVTGAYIGNQPQHF. The CDR3 bases are TGTGCCAGCAGTTTCCCCGTGACAGGGGCATACATTGGTAATCAGCCCCAGCATTTT.

The chain carries TRBV27 and TRBJ2-7; possibly TRBD2 for D (6 bases). Germline V lookup: CDR1 MNHEY, CDR2 SMNVEV (reference sequence). This CDR3 is 16 amino acids long. Between the trimmed V and J ends, which lost 4 bases and 1 base, there was a span of 17 bases. The CDR3 coding sequence is TGTGCCAGCAGTTCCCCGGGAGCCTCGGGGTCCTACGAGCAGTACTTC. Translated, it gives CASSSPGASGSYEQYF.

The chain recombines TRBV19 with TRBJ2-7; D is ambiguous. CDR3 size: 13 residues. Trimming stripped 1 base from V and 0 bases from J, with 4 bases between. Germline V gene lookup returns CDR1 LNHDA and CDR2 SQIVND (reference sequence). The CDR3, as DNA: TGTGCCAGTAGTATAGGCAGCTCCTACGAGCAGTACTTC. Amino acid sequence: CASSIGSSYEQYF.

This clone was seen once. Its ends do not fully match the called genes, so a read error is possible. V gene TRBV28 combines with J gene TRBJ1-5; TRBD1 agrees at 12 bases. This CDR3 is built from 17 residues. CDR1 and CDR2 (germline): MDHEN, SYDVKM. The CDR3 sequence: CASTLFGTGGINQPQHF. CDR3 coding DNA: TGTGCCAGCACTTTATTCGGGACAGGGGGCATCAATCAGCCCCAGCATTTT.

This sequence joins TRBV5-1 and TRBJ2-3, with D possibly TRBD2 on 6 matching bases. The V gene lost 0 bases and the J gene lost 1 base, with 18 bases spanning the gap. This CDR3 is 18 amino acids long. Germline CDR1 and CDR2: SGHRS and YFSETQ. The CDR3 nucleotides are TGCGCCAGCAGCTTGGCGGGAACTAGCAAGAGGGGCACAGATACGCAGTATTTT. It specifies CASSLAGTSKRGTDTQYF.

This chain uses TRBV7-6 with TRBJ2-6; 10 positions agree with TRBD2. The CDR3 consists of 19 residues. J gave up 1 base and V 2 bases, and 8 bases lay outside the gene matches. The germline V gene has CDR1 SGHVS and CDR2 FNYEAQ. Here the CDR3 DNA reads TGTGCCAGCAGCTTATCTCTAGCGGGAGTATTATCTGGGGCCAACGTCCTGACTTTC. Protein sequence: CASSLSLAGVLSGANVLTF.

The table lists this clone with a count of one. The chain combines TRBV7-2 with TRBJ1-5; D perhaps matches TRBD1 (5 bases). This CDR3 has 15 amino acids. Trimming removed 3 bases at V and 0 bases at J, with 9 bases between. Germline CDR1 SGHTA, CDR2 FQGNSA. The CDR3 bases are TGTGCCAGCAGCTTGCGGGGGAATAGCAATCAGCCCCAGCATTTT. This translates into CASSLRGNSNQPQHF.

CDR3 sequence (DNA): TGTGCCAGCAGCAGTAGCGGGAGGGCCGTCCATGAGCAGTTCTTC. Its translation is CASSSSGRAVHEQFF. This chain joins TRBV7-9 and TRBJ2-1; TRBD2 aligns across 11 bases. The CDR3 loop spans 15 amino acids. The trim removed 5 bases at V and 8 bases at J, leaving 8 bases unmatched. Germline V gene lookup returns CDR1 SEHNR and CDR2 FQNEAQ (reference sequence).

This clone was recorded a few times. The V gene is TRBV19, the J gene TRBJ2-5, with 7 bases aligning to TRBD1. This CDR3 comprises 15 residues. Trimming cost V 1 base and J 1 base; bases outside gene matches: 3. Germline V lookup: CDR1 LNHDA, CDR2 SQIVND (reference sequence). The CDR3 bases are TGTGCCAGTAGTATAGCTGACAGGGCCCAAGAGACCCAGTACTTC. This translates into CASSIADRAQETQYF.

The CDR3, as DNA: TGTGCCAGCAGTGACTCAGTAGCGGGAGCGGGAACCGGGGAGCTGTTTTTT. Encoded protein: CASSDSVAGAGTGELFF. The rearrangement uses TRBV6-4 and TRBJ2-2, with 9 positions matching TRBD2. Germline-derived CDR1 and CDR2 are MRHNA and SNTAGT. This CDR3 comprises 17 residues. V dropped 0 bases and J dropped 5; count of bases not matched to a gene: 7.

The chain employs TRBV7-2 and TRBJ2-7; 8 nucleotides line up with TRBD2. The trim removed 3 bases at V and 0 bases at J, leaving 4 bases unmatched. CDR3 length equals 15 residues. CDR1 and CDR2 (germline): SGHTA, FQGNSA. Here the CDR3 reads CASSFSGVPSYEQYF. In DNA, the CDR3 is TGTGCCAGCAGCTTTAGCGGGGTCCCCTCCTACGAGCAGTACTTC.

This clone qualifies as large (0.1 to 1%). The chain couples TRBV28 to TRBJ2-7; TRBD2 matches at 10 bases. V trimming: 4 bases; J trimming: 4 bases; junction bases outside the gene matches: 16. Germline CDR1 reads MDHEN; CDR2 reads SYDVKM. The CDR3 extends over 18 amino acids. The CDR3 DNA follows: TGTGCCAGCAGTTCTATTCCCCGCCAGCGGGAGGGTCCGTACGAGCAGTACTTC. Translated, it gives CASSSIPRQREGPYEQYF.

The chain uses TRBV27 and TRBJ1-6; D is unresolved. V gave up 5 bases and J gave up 7 bases, with 15 bases separating them. CDR1 and CDR2 from the germline V gene are MNHEY and SMNVEV (reference sequence). This CDR3 has 15 amino acids. The CDR3 reads CASSPRGQANSPLHF. In DNA form, the CDR3 reads TGTGCCAGCAGTCCCCGTGGTCAGGCCAATTCACCCCTCCACTTT.

The chain is built from TRBV7-2 and TRBJ2-7, with TRBD1 matching 7 bases. CDR3 length: 15 residues. CDR1 is SGHTA, CDR2 FQGNSA, per germline. V lost 4 bases, J lost 3 bases, and 9 bases stayed unmatched. Written as DNA, the CDR3 is TGTGCCAGCAGCTATACCAGGGGGTTAAGCTACGAGCAGTACTTC. Amino acids: CASSYTRGLSYEQYF.

The rearrangement uses TRBV5-4 and TRBJ2-5; perhaps TRBD2 as D (6 bases). The length of the CDR3 is 17 residues. Trimming removed 3 bases at V and 5 bases at J, with 23 bases between. Per the germline V gene, CDR1 is SGHNT and CDR2 is YYREEE (reference sequence). The CDR3 DNA reads as TGTGCCAGCAGCTCCTGGCTGTTGCTGACCCGGGGGGAGACCCAGTACTTC. It encodes CASSSWLLLTRGETQYF.

As DNA, the CDR3 is TGTGCCAGCAGCTTTAGCGGAAATTTGGCCAGGGAGCTGTTTTTT. It encodes CASSFSGNLARELFF. The V gene is TRBV5-6, the J gene TRBJ2-2; possible D gene TRBD2, 6 bases. Germline CDR1 is SGHDT and CDR2 is YYEEEE. The CDR3 covers 15 residues. V was trimmed by 2 bases and J by 9 bases, leaving 17 bases between them.

The chain joins TRBV15 to TRBJ2-5; 7 nucleotides line up with TRBD1. The CDR3 is 14 residues long. V lost 5 bases, J lost 7 bases, and 10 bases stayed unmatched. CDR1 and CDR2 (germline): LNHNV, YYDKDF (reference sequence). The CDR3 DNA is TGTGCCACCAGCGGTACAGGGGATTGGGTGACCCAGTACTTC. Amino acids: CATSGTGDWVTQYF.

In its sample, this clone ranks as medium-sized. The CDR3, as DNA: TGTGCCAGCAGTCCAAACTACGAGCAGTACTTC. Translated, it gives CASSPNYEQYF. The V and J genes are TRBV7-9 and TRBJ2-7; no clear D. Trimming stripped 6 bases from V and 3 bases from J, with 6 bases between. CDR1 and CDR2 (germline): SEHNR, FQNEAQ (reference sequence). The CDR3 consists of 11 residues.

The chain couples TRBV6-5 to TRBJ2-1; 7 positions match TRBD2. Looked up from germline, CDR1 is MNHEY and CDR2 is SVGAGI. V gave up 5 bases and J gave up 5 bases; unmatched junction bases: 9. The CDR3 has 15 residues. The CDR3 nucleotides read TGTGCCAGCAGTCATTCGGGACTAATCAACAATGAGCAGTTCTTC. Translated: CASSHSGLINNEQFF.

The chain uses TRBV15 and TRBJ2-7; TRBD2 agrees at 7 bases. CDR3 size: 14 residues. With V trimmed by 0 bases and J by 5 bases, 4 bases remained unmatched. Per germline, CDR1 LNHNV and CDR2 YYDKDF (reference sequence). The CDR3 region is CATSRDGGGNEQYF. DNA of the CDR3: TGTGCCACCAGCAGAGATGGGGGGGGGAACGAGCAGTACTTC.

This clone was seen more than once but under ten times. This sample also contains other DNA sequences that code for the same CDR3. The J gene is TRBJ2-7, the V gene TRBV5-4; 10 bases map to TRBD2. Losses at the gene ends were 0 bases for V and 2 bases for J; bases not matched to a gene: 2. The CDR3 is 15 residues long. Germline V gene sequence: CDR1 SGHNT, CDR2 YYREEE (reference sequence). The CDR3 bases are TGTGCCAGCAGCTTGGGGACTAGCGGACCCTACGAGCAGTACTTC. It specifies CASSLGTSGPYEQYF.

The rearrangement uses TRBV28 and TRBJ1-5, with TRBD1 as a possible D gene (6 bases). This CDR3 comprises 16 residues. V was shortened by 2 bases and J by 5 bases, with 16 bases between the two germline ends. Germline values: CDR1 MDHEN, CDR2 SYDVKM. The CDR3 DNA is TGTGCCAGCAGTTTAACTGGACAGCCCTCTGATCAGCCCCAGCATTTT. Translated, it gives CASSLTGQPSDQPQHF.

The V gene is TRBV9, the J gene TRBJ2-3; TRBD1 matches 7 bases. Germline CDR1 reads SGDLS; CDR2 reads YYNGEE. The V and J ends lost 3 bases and 4 bases, in that order; junction bases with no gene match: 8. CDR3 size: 15 residues. The chain's CDR3 is CASSARTGVADTQYF. DNA of the CDR3: TGTGCCAGCAGCGCAAGAACAGGGGTAGCAGATACGCAGTATTTT. The whole variable domain, filled in from reference TRBV9 and TRBJ2-3, reads DSGVTQTPKHLITATGQRVTLRCSPRSGDLSVYWYQQSLDQGLQFLIQYYNGEERAKGNILERFSAQQFPDLHSELNLSSLELGDSALYFCASSARTGVADTQYFGPGTRLTVL.

The chain has TRBV7-3 and TRBJ2-1, with D unresolved. The CDR3 length is 12 residues. The V and J ends lost 2 bases and 5 bases respectively, with 4 bases between them. Germline V gene sequence: CDR1 SGHTA, CDR2 FQGTGA. The CDR3 loop reads CASSLYNNEQFF. As DNA, the CDR3 is TGTGCCAGCAGCTTATATAACAATGAGCAGTTCTTC.

The CDR3 region is CASSSLAGGEYNEQFF. The CDR3 DNA reads as TGTGCCAGCAGCTCCCTAGCGGGAGGCGAATACAATGAGCAGTTCTTC. The chain recombines TRBV5-4 with TRBJ2-1; 11 nucleotides align to TRBD2. There are 16 residues in the CDR3. Germline loops: CDR1 SGHNT, CDR2 YYREEE (reference sequence). V shed 3 bases and J 4 bases; nucleotides not matched to a gene: 6.

The rearrangement uses TRBV30 and TRBJ1-5; D is perhaps TRBD1 (5 bases). V shed 4 bases and J shed 3 bases, with 19 bases lying between them. This CDR3 comprises 16 residues. Germline-derived CDR1 and CDR2 are GTSNPN and SVGIG (reference sequence). CDR3 region: CAWTSGLLRDNQPQHF. The CDR3 DNA is TGTGCCTGGACTTCGGGACTTCTACGGGACAATCAGCCCCAGCATTTT. Combining the CDR3 with reference TRBV30 and TRBJ1-5 gives the whole variable domain SQTIHQWPATLVQPVGSPLSLECTVEGTSNPNLYWYRQAAGRGLQLLFYSVGIGQISSEVPQNLSASRPQDRQFILSSKKLLLSDSGFYLCAWTSGLLRDNQPQHFGDGTRLSIL.